The 31 T cell receptor beta chains reported below all come from one sample, sequenced in a study of blood T cell repertoires in COVID-19. Assay used: immunoSEQ multiplex PCR; TCRdb lists only in-frame clones, some missing. The sample shows 650,000 to 800,000 clones, over 80% of them seen only once. The sequenced material came from peripheral blood. These receptors originate from a woman between 18 and 29 years old with acute or convalescent COVID-19.

This chain uses TRBV6-1 with TRBJ1-5; D unresolved. This CDR3 is 13 amino acids long. CDR1 and CDR2 from the germline V gene are MNHNS and SASEGT. V was clipped by 3 bases and J by 12 bases, with 15 bases between them. The CDR3 protein is CASSDTGPTVQHF. CDR3 coding DNA: TGTGCCAGCAGTGACACTGGGCCAACAGTCCAGCATTTT.

This clone appeared a single time. V is TRBV5-1 and J is TRBJ1-1, with 7 bases lining up with TRBD1. With V trimmed by 4 bases and J by 1 base, 16 bases remained unmatched. The CDR3 length is 18 residues. Germline CDR1 reads SGHRS; CDR2 reads YFSETQ. The CDR3 is CASSPAGQGGRENTEAFF. DNA for the CDR3: TGCGCCAGCAGCCCCGCGGGGCAGGGGGGTAGAGAGAACACTGAAGCTTTCTTT.

V and J are TRBV6-5 and TRBJ1-5; 8 bases line up with TRBD1. Losses at the gene ends were 10 bases for V and 3 bases for J; bases not matched to a gene: 5. This CDR3 comprises 13 residues. In germline, CDR1 is MNHEY, CDR2 SVGAGI. The CDR3 nucleotides read TGTGCCATCAGGGGACAGGACAATCAGCCCCAGCATTTT. This gives the protein CAIRGQDNQPQHF.

The chain has TRBV6-6 and TRBJ1-1; D is ambiguous. CDR1 MNHNY and CDR2 SVGAGI come from the germline V gene (reference sequence). There are 14 residues in the CDR3. With 2 bases removed from V and 1 base from J, the gap between germline ends came to 8 bases. Here the CDR3 reads CASSYGQTNTEAFF. The CDR3 nucleotides read TGTGCCAGCAGTTACGGGCAGACGAACACTGAAGCTTTCTTT.

The rearrangement uses TRBV18 and TRBJ1-1; weak D call: TRBD1 (5 bases). The CDR3 totals 15 residues. Germline V gives CDR1 KGHSH, CDR2 LQKENI. The germline V and J ends were trimmed by 3 bases and 1 base, with 12 bases remaining between them. CDR3 sequence (DNA): TGTGCCAGCTCACCCCTGGCAGGACAGAACACTGAAGCTTTCTTT. It is translated as CASSPLAGQNTEAFF. Full variable domain (rest looked up from reference TRBV18 and TRBJ1-1): NAGVMQNPRHLVRRRGQEARLRCSPMKGHSHVYWYRQLPEEGLKFMVYLQKENIIDESGMPKERFSAEFPKEGPSILRIQQVVRGDSAAYFCASSPLAGQNTEAFFGQGTRLTVV.

The rearrangement joins TRBV19 to TRBJ1-5; D not resolved. The V gene's germline CDR1 is LNHDA and CDR2 SQIVND (reference sequence). V gave up 9 bases and J gave up 1 base, with 13 bases separating them. This CDR3 comprises 14 residues. CDR3 nucleotide sequence: TGTGCCAGCGTCGAACACAGAAGCAATCAGCCCCAGCATTTT. It encodes CASVEHRSNQPQHF. Full variable domain (outside the CDR3, taken from reference TRBV19 and TRBJ1-5): DGGITQSPKYLFRKEGQNVTLSCEQNLNHDAMYWYRQDPGQGLRLIYYSQIVNDFQKGDIAEGYSVSREKKESFPLTVTSAQKNPTAFYLCASVEHRSNQPQHFGDGTRLSIL.

This clone was recorded a few times. The rearrangement links TRBV3-1 (or the pseudogene TRBV3-2) to TRBJ1-6; no reliable D call. Germline V gene data show CDR1 as LGHDT and CDR2 as YNNKEL (reference sequence). The V end lost 3 bases, the J end lost 8 bases, and 8 bases lay between the germline ends. The CDR3 totals 13 residues. The CDR3, as DNA: TGTGCCAGCAGCCAGTTCGCGGATTCACCCCTCCACTTT. It encodes CASSQFADSPLHF.

This chain joins TRBV7-3 and TRBJ1-1; 9 bases map to TRBD1. Trimming cost V 4 bases and J 6 bases; bases outside gene matches: 3. The CDR3 is 13 amino acids. Germline lookup yields CDR1 SGHTA and CDR2 FQGTGA. This chain's CDR3 is CASSWGQGAEAFF. In DNA form, the CDR3 reads TGTGCCAGCAGCTGGGGACAGGGTGCTGAAGCTTTCTTT.

This clone is a singleton in its sample. V usage is TRBV5-1 and J usage is TRBJ2-7; possibly TRBD1 for D (5 bases). The CDR3 is made up of 13 amino acids. The germline V gene has CDR1 SGHRS and CDR2 YFSETQ. The germline V and J ends were trimmed by 0 bases and 7 bases, with 11 bases remaining between them. The CDR3 sequence: CASSLDGAREQYF. The CDR3 coding sequence is TGCGCCAGCAGCTTGGATGGGGCACGGGAGCAGTACTTC.

V is TRBV7-9 and J is TRBJ1-4, with unresolved D. The length of the CDR3 is 16 residues. Germline lookup yields CDR1 SEHNR and CDR2 FQNEAQ (reference sequence). V lost 0 bases and J 7 bases, leaving 15 bases between the germline ends. The CDR3 spells CASSLAWQQTVEKLFF. CDR3 DNA: TGTGCCAGCAGCTTAGCTTGGCAACAGACGGTTGAAAAACTGTTTTTT.

This chain joins TRBV6-5 and TRBJ1-2, with no clear D. Germline lookup yields CDR1 MNHEY and CDR2 SVGAGI. The CDR3 is 13 amino acids. Trimming cost V 0 bases and J 8 bases, with 10 bases left between them. For the CDR3, the DNA is TGTGCCAGCAGTTACTCGGAGGTGGAGGGCTACACCTTC. Translation: CASSYSEVEGYTF.

The chain uses TRBV24-1 and TRBJ2-1; D perhaps matches TRBD2 (6 bases). The CDR3 runs to 13 residues. The V gene's germline CDR1 is KGHDR and CDR2 SFDVKD. V shed 6 bases and J shed 4 bases, with 9 bases lying between them. CDR3 residues: CATSRTTYNEQFF. The CDR3 DNA reads as TGTGCCACCAGTCGGACTACGTACAATGAGCAGTTCTTC.

This rearrangement joins TRBV7-8 to TRBJ1-2, with 9 bases that match TRBD1. In germline, CDR1 is SGHVS, CDR2 FQNEAQ. V lost 5 bases to trimming and J lost 6 bases; unmatched junction nucleotides: 13. The CDR3 runs 16 residues. As DNA, the CDR3 is TGTGCCAGCAGCCTATCACGGGACAGGGAGGACCATGGCTACACCTTC. It translates to CASSLSRDREDHGYTF.

V and J are TRBV6-5 and TRBJ1-2; D may be TRBD1 (5 bases). V lost 4 bases, J lost 4 bases, and 19 bases lay in between. Germline-derived CDR1 and CDR2 are MNHEY and SVGAGI. The CDR3 length is 16 residues. CDR3 amino acids: CASSSVSQAAVYGYTF. The CDR3 coding sequence is TGTGCCAGCAGTTCTGTTTCACAGGCCGCAGTCTATGGCTACACCTTC.

A single count supports this clone. The gene calls are TRBV14 and TRBJ2-3; D is unclear. Trimming shortened V by 3 bases and J by 0 bases, and 16 bases separated the two germline ends. CDR3 length: 17 amino acids. The germline V gene has CDR1 SGHDN and CDR2 FVKESK. The CDR3 nucleotides are TGTGCCAGCAGCCACCGCTTCAGAAATCCTAGCACAGATACGCAGTATTTT. This encodes CASSHRFRNPSTDTQYF. Looking up the rest from reference TRBV14 and TRBJ2-3 gives the full variable domain: EAGVTQFPSHSVIEKGQTVTLRCDPISGHDNLYWYRRVMGKEIKFLLHFVKESKQDESGMPNNRFLAERTGGTYSTLKVQPAELEDSGVYFCASSHRFRNPSTDTQYFGPGTRLTVL.

The chain uses TRBV11-3 and TRBJ2-1, with 7 nucleotides matching TRBD2. With V trimmed by 1 base and J by 8 bases, 8 bases remained unmatched. The CDR3 consists of 15 residues. Germline values: CDR1 SGHNT, CDR2 YENEEA. The CDR3 loop is CASSLGGLGTDEQFF. The CDR3, as DNA: TGTGCCAGCAGCTTAGGCGGACTAGGGACGGATGAGCAGTTCTTC.

Only one count was recorded for this clone. The J gene is TRBJ2-1, the V gene TRBV28; 13 bases map to TRBD2. This CDR3 is 17 amino acids long. Germline CDR1 and CDR2: MDHEN and SYDVKM. Germline trimming cut 5 bases from V and 4 bases from J; bases unmatched to any gene: 8. CDR3 sequence (DNA): TGTGCCAGCAGTCCACGACTAGCGGGGGGCCCATACAATGAGCAGTTCTTC. Amino acids: CASSPRLAGGPYNEQFF.

The CDR3 region has the DNA TGCAGCGTCGTCGGGGGGGGCCACCCAGGGTACTCTGGAAACACCATATATTTT. It specifies CSVVGGGHPGYSGNTIYF. The chain carries TRBV29-1 and TRBJ1-3, with D possibly TRBD1 on 6 matching bases. V gave up 6 bases and J gave up 0 bases, with 24 bases separating them. From germline, CDR1 is SQVTM and CDR2 ANQGSEA. The CDR3 contains 18 residues.

The chain recombines TRBV2 with TRBJ1-4; D unclear. The CDR3 sequence is 11 residues long. CDR1 is SNHLY, CDR2 FYNNEI, per germline. Trimming stripped 2 bases from V and 13 bases from J, with 8 bases between. CDR3 sequence reads: CASSETTPLFF. CDR3 bases: TGTGCCAGCAGTGAAACTACACCACTGTTTTTT.

The V and J genes are TRBV12-3 or TRBV12-4 and TRBJ2-3; TRBD2 agrees at 7 bases. V lost 7 bases and J lost 5; bases outside the gene matches: 0. This CDR3 region has 11 residues. The CDR3 loop reads CASTSGDTQYF. In DNA form, the CDR3 reads TGTGCCAGCACTAGCGGAGATACGCAGTATTTT.

The chain has TRBV6-5 and TRBJ2-2; the D gene is possibly TRBD1 (5 bases). Trimming took off 7 bases at V and 5 bases at J, with 5 bases between the two ends. There are 11 residues in the CDR3. Per germline, CDR1 MNHEY and CDR2 SVGAGI. The CDR3 nucleotides are TGTGCCAGCACAGGGACCGGGGAGCTGTTTTTT. This sequence encodes CASTGTGELFF.

On this clone itself: Other DNA sequences in the same sample also yield this CDR3. This chain links TRBV2 with TRBJ1-2; D is uncertain. V lost 3 bases to trimming and J lost 6 bases, with 11 bases between them. Per the germline V gene, CDR1 is SNHLY and CDR2 is FYNNEI. CDR3 length: 13 amino acids. The CDR3: CASSESQEDGYTF. CDR3 coding DNA: TGTGCCAGCAGTGAGAGTCAGGAAGATGGCTACACCTTC.

This clone has just a few counts. The chain couples TRBV19 to TRBJ1-5; D is unclear. This CDR3 is 13 amino acids long. The V end was cut by 2 bases, the J end by 1 base, with 3 bases between. The germline CDR1 and CDR2 sequences are LNHDA and SQIVND (reference sequence). CDR3 sequence reads: CASSITSNQPQHF. Written as DNA, the CDR3 is TGTGCCAGTAGTATAACAAGCAATCAGCCCCAGCATTTT.

The rearrangement joins TRBV5-1 to TRBJ1-5, with 9 positions matching TRBD1. V shed 0 bases, J shed 2 bases, and the junction held 9 bases outside the gene matches. The germline V gene encodes CDR1 SGHRS and CDR2 YFSETQ. The CDR3 totals 18 residues. CDR3 protein: CASSLATRDRARNQPQHF. In nucleotides, the CDR3 is TGCGCCAGCAGCTTGGCCACCCGGGACAGGGCCCGCAATCAGCCCCAGCATTTT.

This clone appeared once. The chain couples TRBV9 to TRBJ1-6; no clear D. V was shortened by 0 bases and J by 5 bases, with 3 bases between the two germline ends. The germline CDR1 and CDR2 sequences are SGDLS and YYNGEE. This CDR3 contains 13 residues. The CDR3 spells CASSVGDNSPLHF. The CDR3, as DNA: TGTGCCAGCAGCGTAGGAGATAATTCACCCCTCCACTTT.

The V gene is TRBV5-6, the J gene TRBJ1-2, with D possibly TRBD1 on 6 matching bases. V gave up 3 bases and J gave up 0 bases, with 15 bases separating them. Per germline, CDR1 SGHDT and CDR2 YYEEEE. The CDR3 runs 16 residues. Written as DNA, the CDR3 is TGTGCCAGCAGCTCCTTGACCGGGACACCTAACTATGGCTACACCTTC. As protein: CASSSLTGTPNYGYTF. The complete variable domain, with remaining parts taken from reference TRBV5-6 and TRBJ1-2, reads DAGVTQSPTHLIKTRGQQVTLRCSPKSGHDTVSWYQQALGQGPQFIFQYYEEEERQRGNFPDRFSGHQFPNYSSELNVNALLLGDSALYLCASSSLTGTPNYGYTFGSGTRLTVV.

This clone was seen only a few times. The rearrangement links TRBV2 to TRBJ1-6, with TRBD1 as a possible D gene (5 bases). Trimming left V 4 bases short and J 1 base short, with 20 bases between. Per germline, CDR1 SNHLY and CDR2 FYNNEI. The CDR3 runs 19 residues. The CDR3 here is CASSAGVPLLSSYNSPLHF. CDR3 bases: TGTGCCAGCAGTGCGGGGGTCCCACTGCTGAGTTCCTATAATTCACCCCTCCACTTT.

The V call is TRBV7-9, the J call TRBJ2-4; maybe TRBD1 (6 bases). The CDR3 length is 15 residues. Germline CDR1 and CDR2: SEHNR and FQNEAQ (reference sequence). V dropped 4 bases and J dropped 3 bases, with 13 bases sitting between them. Here the CDR3 reads CASSSGAYSKNIQYF. CDR3 coding DNA: TGTGCCAGCAGCTCAGGGGCGTATAGCAAAAACATTCAGTACTTC.

This rearrangement joins TRBV30 to TRBJ1-5; maybe TRBD1 (5 bases). Germline V gene lookup returns CDR1 GTSNPN and CDR2 SVGIG (reference sequence). V lost 2 bases and J lost 6, with 14 bases in between. This CDR3 has 14 residues. The CDR3 region has the DNA TGTGCCTGGAGTTCACCTTTAGGGGTTCAGCCCCAGCATTTT. This sequence encodes CAWSSPLGVQPQHF.

The V and J genes are TRBV18 and TRBJ1-1, with TRBD1 as a possible D gene (6 bases). CDR3 length equals 16 residues. Per germline, CDR1 KGHSH and CDR2 LQKENI. Trimming pared 2 bases from V and 1 base from J, leaving 14 bases between. The CDR3 is CASSPNVAGANTEAFF. The CDR3 DNA reads TGTGCCAGCTCACCAAACGTCGCAGGGGCGAACACTGAAGCTTTCTTT.

The genes are TRBV18 and TRBJ1-1; D possibly corresponds to TRBD1 (6 bases). The CDR3 sequence is 16 residues long. Trimming took 6 bases from V and 0 from J, leaving 17 bases between them. Germline lookup yields CDR1 KGHSH and CDR2 LQKENI. CDR3 sequence: CASSLWTVTMNTEAFF. Written as DNA, the CDR3 is TGTGCCAGCTCTCTCTGGACAGTGACAATGAACACTGAAGCTTTCTTT.